This T cell receptor beta chain was observed in a study of blood T cells in healthy people across ages. Samples each yielded at least 6 micrograms of total RNA. Then a second PCR, running roughly 6 to 11 cycles, was carried out with a sample-barcoded 5' primer and a J-beta primer mix. MiXCR, applied by TCRdb to the 5' RACE reads, yields one record per CDR3 protein. The table shows some 730,000 distinct CDR3 sequences, with about 24% occurring only once. Findings of the study overall: The recorded TCR beta diversity per million T cells decreased in a roughly linear manner with age.

The CDR3 has 18 residues. V lost 0 bases, J lost 2 bases, and 21 bases lay in between. Germline CDR1 reads SGHRS; CDR2 reads YFSETQ. For this clonotype: The target antigen is unknown.

The chain couples TRBV5-1 to TRBJ2-7; a weak D match, TRBD2 (6 bases). The sample consisted of blood. The origin of this receptor is a man between 65 and 79 years old in good health. CDR3 nucleotides: TGCGCCAGCAGCTTGGGGTTCTCCGGCGGAGGGATCACCTACGAGCAGTACTTC. Residues: CASSLGFSGGGITYEQYF.